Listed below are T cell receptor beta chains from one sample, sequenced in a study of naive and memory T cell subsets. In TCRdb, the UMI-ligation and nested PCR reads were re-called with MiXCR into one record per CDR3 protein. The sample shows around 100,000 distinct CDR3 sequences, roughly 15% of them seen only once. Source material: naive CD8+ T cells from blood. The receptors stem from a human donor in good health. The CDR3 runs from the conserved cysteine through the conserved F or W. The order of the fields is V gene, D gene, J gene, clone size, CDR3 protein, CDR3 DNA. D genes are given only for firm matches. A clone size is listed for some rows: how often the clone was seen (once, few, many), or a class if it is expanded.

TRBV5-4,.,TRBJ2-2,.,CASSVRGTGELFF,TGTGCCAGCAGCGTGAGGGGGACCGGGGAGCTGTTTTTT
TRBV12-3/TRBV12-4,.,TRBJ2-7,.,CASSLQEIYEQYF,TGTGCCAGCAGTTTGCAGGAAATATACGAGCAGTACTTC
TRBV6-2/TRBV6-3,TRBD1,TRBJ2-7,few,CASSYSQDRMIYEQYF,TGTGCCAGCAGTTACTCCCAGGACAGGATGATATACGAGCAGTACTTC
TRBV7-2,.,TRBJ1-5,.,CASSPSRGFDTYNQPQHF,TGTGCCAGCAGCCCTAGTAGGGGTTTCGACACGTACAATCAGCCCCAGCATTTT
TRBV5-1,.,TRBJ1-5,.,CASSLGQNQPQHF,TGCGCCAGCAGCTTGGGACAGAATCAGCCCCAGCATTTT
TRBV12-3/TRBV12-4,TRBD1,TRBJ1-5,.,CASSADRGGQPQHF,TGTGCCAGCAGTGCAGACAGGGGCGGACAGCCCCAGCATTTT
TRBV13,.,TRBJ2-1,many,CASSVVTGWYNEQFF,TGTGCCAGCAGCGTAGTTACGGGCTGGTACAATGAGCAGTTCTTC
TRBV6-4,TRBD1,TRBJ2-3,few,CASISAQGAGDSTDTQYF,TGTGCCAGCATATCGGCGCAGGGGGCGGGCGACAGCACAGATACGCAGTATTTT
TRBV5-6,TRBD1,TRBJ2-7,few,CASSLTQGINDEQYF,TGTGCCAGCAGCTTGACACAGGGGATTAACGACGAGCAGTACTTC
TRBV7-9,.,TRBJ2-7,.,CTSSLDSYEQYF,TGTACCAGCAGCTTAGACAGTTACGAGCAGTACTTC
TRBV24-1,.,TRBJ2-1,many,CATSEGKYYNEQFF,TGTGCCACCAGTGAAGGGAAGTACTACAATGAGCAGTTCTTC
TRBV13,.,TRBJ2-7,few,CASSFGRGEQYF,TGTGCCAGCAGCTTCGGACGGGGCGAGCAGTACTTC
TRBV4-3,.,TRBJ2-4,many,CASSQDLGPQGAKNIQYF,TGCGCCAGCAGCCAAGATCTAGGCCCCCAGGGTGCCAAAAACATTCAGTACTTC
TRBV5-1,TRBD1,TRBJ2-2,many,CASSLVDRGITGELFF,TGCGCCAGCAGCTTGGTTGACAGGGGGATCACCGGGGAGCTGTTTTTT
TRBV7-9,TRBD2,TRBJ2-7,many,CASSSSGFYEQYF,TGTGCCAGCAGCTCTAGCGGGTTCTACGAGCAGTACTTC
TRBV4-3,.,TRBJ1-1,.,CASSQDRLTGGVEAFF,TGCGCCAGCAGCCAAGATCGGCTTACAGGTGGTGTTGAAGCTTTCTTT
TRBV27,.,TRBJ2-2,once,CASSPLTKTGELFF,TGTGCCAGCAGTCCTTTAACGAAAACCGGGGAGCTGTTTTTT
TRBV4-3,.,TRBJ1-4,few,CASSYTGATNEKLFF,TGCGCCAGCAGCTACACAGGTGCAACTAATGAAAAACTGTTTTTT
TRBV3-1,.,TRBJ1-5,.,CASSQEGSPNQPQHF,TGTGCCAGCAGCCAAGAGGGCAGCCCCAATCAGCCCCAGCATTTT
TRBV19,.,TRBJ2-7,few,CASSTEDYPGGYEQYF,TGTGCCAGTAGTACCGAGGACTACCCGGGCGGCTACGAGCAGTACTTC
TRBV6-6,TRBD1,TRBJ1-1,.,CASTNTGGNTEAFF,TGTGCCAGCACTAACACAGGGGGGAACACTGAAGCTTTCTTT
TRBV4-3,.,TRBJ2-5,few,CASSGDYQETQYF,TGCGCCAGCAGCGGGGATTACCAAGAGACCCAGTACTTC
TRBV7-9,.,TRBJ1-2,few,CASSLARLGGYTF,TGTGCCAGCAGCTTAGCACGGCTTGGGGGCTACACCTTC
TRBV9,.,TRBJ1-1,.,CASSVGTGNTEAFF,TGTGCCAGCAGCGTCGGGACGGGGAACACTGAAGCTTTCTTT
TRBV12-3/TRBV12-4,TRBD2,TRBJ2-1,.,CASSFLRGAYNEQFF,TGTGCCAGCAGTTTTTTGCGGGGGGCATACAATGAGCAGTTCTTC
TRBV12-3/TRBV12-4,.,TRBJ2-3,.,CASSLAAPAAADTQYF,TGTGCCAGCAGTTTAGCGGCCCCCGCCGCGGCAGATACGCAGTATTTT